The clone carrying this TCR beta chain was seen only a few times. Germline V gene data show CDR1 as MNHEY and CDR2 as SMNVEV (reference sequence). The CDR3 loop spans 17 amino acids. V was clipped by 6 bases and J by 4 bases; unmatched bases: 13. The data were taken from a study of cytomegalovirus exposure and HLA in healthy donors. 13 Jbeta primers and 60 Vbeta primers were used for the PCR. Profiling relied on immunoSEQ multiplex PCR, and the TCRdb table lists in-frame clones only, not all of them. The sample holds fewer than 200,000 clones, about three quarters seen once. The sequence was collected from a female donor in good health and CMV-seronegative. J is TRBJ2-3 and V is TRBV27; 10 bases line up with TRBD2. The sequenced sample was PBMCs. The CDR3 DNA sequence: TGTGCCAGCAGGCCACTCCCGAGGCTAGCGGGAGCAGATACGCAGTATTTT. Protein sequence: CASRPLPRLAGADTQYF.